This T cell receptor (beta chain) is from a study of OX40 agonist ivuxolimab in advanced cancers. Researchers took blood at baseline, on cycle 4 day 1, and on cycle 7 day 1. Per the germline V gene, CDR1 is SNHLY and CDR2 is FYNNEI. The CDR3 consists of 14 residues. Trimming took 8 bases from V and 4 from J; bases not matched to a gene: 7. Produced via immunoSEQ multiplex PCR; TCRdb's table is partial and in-frame only. The sample has roughly 63,000 clones; about four fifths are singletons. This chain uses TRBV2 with TRBJ1-1, with TRBD1 matching 10 bases. This sample comprised CD4+ or CD8+ T cells sorted from blood, obtained in a trial of the OX40 agonist ivuxolimab. The origin of this receptor is an adult with an advanced solid tumor such as melanoma, head and neck, liver or kidney cancer. The CDR3 nucleotides are TGTGCCAGCTGCCCAAGGACAGGGGGCACTGAAGCTTTCTTT. It specifies CASCPRTGGTEAFF.